The 25 T cell receptor beta chains below all came from one sample that was sequenced in a study of OX40 agonist ivuxolimab in advanced cancers. TCRdb keeps only in-frame clones here, not all; method: immunoSEQ multiplex PCR. The sample lists around 140,000 clones, 90% occurring once. Material: CD4+ or CD8+ T cells sorted from blood, obtained in a trial of the OX40 agonist ivuxolimab. These receptors were taken from an adult with an advanced solid tumor such as melanoma, head and neck, liver or kidney cancer.

Here the CDR3 DNA reads TGTGCCAGCAGTGTATCACGCACAGATACGCAGTATTTT. Amino acid sequence: CASSVSRTDTQYF. V is TRBV6-4 and J is TRBJ2-3, with no clear D. The V gene's germline CDR1 is MRHNA and CDR2 SNTAGT. This CDR3 comprises 13 residues. V shed 4 bases and J shed 1 base, with 6 bases lying between them.

The rearrangement uses TRBV6-1 and TRBJ2-7, with TRBD1 as a possible D gene (5 bases). The ends were cut back, 5 bases at V and 4 bases at J, with 9 bases in the middle. Germline V lookup: CDR1 MNHNS, CDR2 SASEGT. The CDR3 loop spans 12 amino acids. Written as DNA, the CDR3 is TGTGCCAGCAGTTCTCAGGGATACGAGCAGTACTTC. This translates into CASSSQGYEQYF.

The CDR3: CAWSVWQTDTQYF. CDR3 DNA sequence: TGTGCCTGGAGTGTATGGCAGACAGATACGCAGTATTTT. The chain recombines TRBV30 with TRBJ2-3; D gene unclear. The CDR3 is 13 residues long. V lost 0 bases, J lost 3 bases, and 7 bases lay in between. Germline V gene data show CDR1 as GTSNPN and CDR2 as SVGIG (reference sequence).

CDR3 region: CASKGLAGTYNEQFF. The CDR3 DNA sequence: TGTGCCAGCAAAGGACTAGCGGGGACCTACAATGAGCAGTTCTTC. This chain uses TRBV6-1 with TRBJ2-1; 12 bases fit TRBD2. With V trimmed by 7 bases and J by 2 bases, 3 bases remained unmatched. CDR1 and CDR2 from the germline V gene are MNHNS and SASEGT. The CDR3 contains 15 residues.

In this sample, this clone turned up once. The J gene is TRBJ2-5, the V gene TRBV5-4; 7 bases fit TRBD2. The germline V gene has CDR1 SGHNT and CDR2 YYREEE (reference sequence). J was trimmed by 2 bases and V by 3 bases; bases with no gene match: 16. There are 18 residues in the CDR3. The CDR3 DNA sequence: TGTGCCAGCAGCTGGGAAACCAGACCTAGCGGTTTTCAAGAGACCCAGTACTTC. Its translation: CASSWETRPSGFQETQYF.

CDR3 loop: CASTLLAGGPSGELFF. In DNA, the CDR3 is TGTGCCAGCACTCTACTAGCGGGAGGGCCGAGCGGGGAGCTGTTTTTT. The chain carries TRBV5-6 and TRBJ2-2, with 13 bases matching TRBD2. CDR1 SGHDT and CDR2 YYEEEE come from the germline V gene. With 6 bases clipped from V and 7 bases from J, the junction kept 9 bases outside the gene matches. The CDR3 runs 16 residues.

The chain uses TRBV28 and TRBJ1-6, with no clear D. The V gene's germline CDR1 is MDHEN and CDR2 SYDVKM. Trimming took off 8 bases at V and 9 bases at J, with 17 bases between the two ends. This CDR3 region has 14 residues. CDR3 protein: CASVFGQMGSPLHF. CDR3 sequence (DNA): TGTGCCAGCGTCTTCGGGCAGATGGGTTCACCCCTCCACTTT.

There are a few counts of this clone. The chain is built from TRBV7-2 and TRBJ1-3; possible D gene TRBD1, 6 bases. Germline-derived CDR1 and CDR2 are SGHTA and FQGNSA. V lost 6 bases and J lost 2, with 11 bases in between. The CDR3 contains 14 residues. The chain's CDR3 is CASRPNRAGNTIYF. In DNA, the CDR3 is TGTGCCAGCAGGCCCAACAGGGCTGGAAACACCATATATTTT.

The rearrangement links TRBV28 to TRBJ2-1, with TRBD1 matching 10 bases. The CDR3 has 13 residues. The V and J ends lost 5 bases and 11 bases, in that order; junction bases with no gene match: 6. Germline-derived CDR1 and CDR2 are MDHEN and SYDVKM. CDR3 residues: CASSPGQGLKQFF. DNA of the CDR3: TGTGCCAGCAGTCCGGGACAGGGGCTAAAGCAGTTCTTC.

The V gene is TRBV6-1, the J gene TRBJ2-7; TRBD2 aligns across 8 bases. V was clipped by 3 bases and J by 3 bases; unmatched bases: 13. The CDR3 has 17 residues. The germline gives CDR1 MNHNS, CDR2 SASEGT. CDR3 sequence: CASSDRPSGPLYYEQYF. The CDR3 DNA reads TGTGCCAGCAGTGATCGCCCTAGCGGGCCCCTTTACTACGAGCAGTACTTC.

This clone turned up a few times. The J gene is TRBJ1-2, the V gene TRBV30, with D possibly matching TRBD1 (5 bases). CDR1 is GTSNPN and CDR2 is SVGIG in the germline V gene (reference sequence). CDR3 size: 11 residues. V lost 1 base and J 8 bases, leaving 8 bases between the germline ends. The CDR3 nucleotides read TGTGCCTGGAGTGGAGGGGACGGCTACACCTTC. Translated, it gives CAWSGGDGYTF.

The chain couples TRBV9 to TRBJ2-2; D ambiguous. The V gene lost 0 bases and the J gene lost 6 bases, with 9 bases spanning the gap. This CDR3 comprises 14 residues. CDR1 and CDR2 from the germline V gene are SGDLS and YYNGEE. CDR3 sequence: CASSVELSAGELFF. The CDR3 DNA reads TGTGCCAGCAGCGTAGAGTTGAGCGCCGGGGAGCTGTTTTTT.

CDR3 coding DNA: TGTGCCAGCAGGGAACAGGGGCTTGCCCTGTCCGGGAACACCGGGGAGCTGTTTTTT. Protein: CASREQGLALSGNTGELFF. The chain has TRBV28 and TRBJ2-2; TRBD1 aligns across 7 bases. Looked up from germline, CDR1 is MDHEN and CDR2 is SYDVKM. The trim removed 6 bases at V and 1 base at J, leaving 17 bases unmatched. CDR3 length: 19 residues.

This clone was observed a single time. This sequence joins TRBV6-7 and TRBJ2-7; perhaps TRBD2 as D (6 bases). TRBV6-7 is labeled an ORF, and its function is uncertain. The CDR3 spans 14 residues. V lost 7 bases to trimming and J lost 3 bases, with 16 bases between them. The CDR3 DNA reads as TGTGCCAGCAAACTGGCAGGGAGGATCTACGAGCAGTACTTC. This sequence encodes CASKLAGRIYEQYF.

The chain links TRBV9 to TRBJ1-2, with D uncertain. Trimming left V 0 bases short and J 9 bases short, with 12 bases between. Germline assignment: CDR1 SGDLS and CDR2 YYNGEE. This CDR3 has 13 residues. CDR3 bases: TGTGCCAGCAGCGTAGCAGAGTGGGGAAGCTACACCTTC. It codes for CASSVAEWGSYTF.

The chain employs TRBV5-4 and TRBJ2-1, with a weak D call TRBD2 (5 bases). V shed 2 bases and J shed 0 bases, with 18 bases lying between them. The germline CDR1 and CDR2 sequences are SGHNT and YYREEE (reference sequence). The CDR3 is 18 residues long. The CDR3 here is CASSFLGVAGPSYNEQFF. Written as DNA, the CDR3 is TGTGCCAGCAGCTTTTTAGGAGTCGCGGGCCCCTCCTACAATGAGCAGTTCTTC.

The gene calls are TRBV14 and TRBJ2-7; D is ambiguous. The CDR3 has 13 amino acids. V gave up 4 bases and J gave up 6 bases, with 13 bases separating them. From germline, CDR1 is SGHDN and CDR2 FVKESK. The DNA for the CDR3 is TGTGCCAGCAGCCCCGCCCGGGCCTCCGAGCAGTACTTC. It encodes CASSPARASEQYF.

This clone was seen many times. The V call is TRBV14, the J call TRBJ1-2; D not certain. This CDR3 comprises 15 residues. V was cut by 4 bases and J by 2 bases, with 14 bases left in between. Germline V lookup: CDR1 SGHDN, CDR2 FVKESK. CDR3 sequence: CASSLREGWNYGYTF. DNA for the CDR3: TGTGCCAGCAGCCTTCGGGAGGGTTGGAACTATGGCTACACCTTC.

The chain combines TRBV5-6 with TRBJ1-4; perhaps TRBD1 as D (6 bases). Looked up from germline, CDR1 is SGHDT and CDR2 is YYEEEE. The V end was cut by 1 base, the J end by 8 bases, with 12 bases between. The length of the CDR3 is 14 residues. In DNA, the CDR3 is TGTGCCAGCAGCTTGACGGGGGCTGGAGAAAAACTGTTTTTT. Its translation: CASSLTGAGEKLFF.

V usage is TRBV7-3 and J usage is TRBJ2-2, with D perhaps matching TRBD1 or TRBD2 (5 bases each). Germline loops: CDR1 SGHTA, CDR2 FQGTGA. V was shortened by 0 bases and J by 0 bases, with 8 bases between the two germline ends. The CDR3 contains 16 residues. The CDR3 DNA is TGTGCCAGCAGCTTAACGTTGGGGGCGAACACCGGGGAGCTGTTTTTT. Translation: CASSLTLGANTGELFF.

This rearrangement joins TRBV5-1 to TRBJ2-5; 8 nucleotides agree with TRBD1. The CDR3 sequence is 15 residues long. V gave up 1 base and J gave up 0 bases; unmatched junction bases: 2. CDR1 is SGHRS and CDR2 is YFSETQ in the germline V gene. This chain's CDR3 is CASSLMTGDQETQYF. The CDR3 coding sequence is TGCGCCAGCAGCTTGATGACAGGGGACCAAGAGACCCAGTACTTC. Based on the CDR3 plus reference TRBV5-1 and TRBJ2-5, the full variable domain is KAGVTQTPRYLIKTRGQQVTLSCSPISGHRSVSWYQQTPGQGLQFLFEYFSETQRNKGNFPGRFSGRQFSNSRSEMNVSTLELGDSALYLCASSLMTGDQETQYFGPGTRLLVL.

In DNA form, the CDR3 reads TGTGCCAGCAGCTTAGGGTTAGCGGGAGGCACAGATACGCAGTATTTT. Translation gives CASSLGLAGGTDTQYF. The chain uses TRBV7-9 and TRBJ2-3; 9 bases are shared with TRBD2. CDR3 length: 16 residues. V gave up 1 base and J gave up 1 base; unmatched junction bases: 3. The germline gives CDR1 SEHNR, CDR2 FQNEAQ (reference sequence). The complete variable domain, with remaining parts taken from reference TRBV7-9 and TRBJ2-3, reads DTGVSQNPRHKITKRGQNVTFRCDPISEHNRLYWYRQTLGQGPEFLTYFQNEAQLEKSRLLSDRFSAERPKGSFSTLEIQRTEQGDSAMYLCASSLGLAGGTDTQYFGPGTRLTVL.

The V call is TRBV7-2, the J call TRBJ1-4; D might be TRBD1 (5 bases). Trimming removed 2 bases at V and 4 bases at J, with 20 bases between. The CDR3 is 18 amino acids. The germline V gene encodes CDR1 SGHTA and CDR2 FQGNSA. CDR3 amino acids: CASSLKRQGSIINEKLFF. CDR3 DNA: TGTGCCAGCAGCTTAAAACGGCAGGGATCGATTATTAATGAAAAACTGTTTTTT.

As to this clone: Lacking the conserved final phenylalanine or tryptophan, this CDR3 likely reflects a read error. The DNA is left out, because the CDR3 cannot be placed on it with certainty; the CDR3 is given as TCRdb lists it. This chain joins TRBV15 and TRBJ1-2; no check of the table's D call, TRBD1, against the DNA was made. CDR1 is LNHNV, CDR2 YYDKDF, per germline (reference sequence). The CDR3 numbers 12 amino acids, ends counted. CDR3 loop: CATSRGDRPHSY.

V usage is TRBV10-3 and J usage is TRBJ1-2; a weak D match, TRBD1 (5 bases). CDR1 is ENHRY, CDR2 SYGVKD, per germline. Trimming pared 5 bases from V and 6 bases from J, leaving 16 bases between. This CDR3 is 14 amino acids long. The CDR3 DNA is TGTGCCATCAGTCCGAAGGACACGTCCGATGGCTACACCTTC. The encoded protein is CAISPKDTSDGYTF.